The rows below give T cell receptor beta chains drawn from one sample of a study of CD8 T cells in Susac syndrome. A single record per CDR3 protein comes from TCRdb applying MiXCR to the immunoSEQ multiplex PCR reads. Of approximately 80,000 distinct CDR3 sequences in the sample, approximately 94% were seen once. The sample comprised CD8+ T cells from PBMCs. Receptors originate from a human donor with Susac syndrome. Both conserved end residues are part of each CDR3. The D gene is left open where the match is weak. Only part of the rows carry a size: once, few, many, or a class if the clone is expanded.

16 | NA | TRBJ2-1 | NA | TRBV11-2 | CASSLAGGSPYNEQFF | TGTGCCAGCAGCTTAGCCGGGGGAAGCCCCTACAATGAGCAGTTCTTC
13 | NA | TRBJ2-4 | NA | TRBV12-5 | CASGPSLGGIQYF | TGTGCTAGTGGTCCGAGTCTCGGGGGCATTCAGTACTTC
13 | NA | TRBJ1-1 | NA | TRBV6-2/TRBV6-3 | CASTFMGLAEAFF | TGTGCCAGCACTTTTATGGGTCTGGCTGAAGCTTTCTTT
14 | TRBD2 | TRBJ2-7 | NA | TRBV6-5 | CASSYGTTSYEQYF | TGTGCCAGCAGCTACGGGACTACGTCCTACGAGCAGTACTTC
10 | NA | TRBJ1-1 | NA | TRBV7-9 | CASSQTHAFF | TGTGCCAGCAGTCAGACCCACGCTTTCTTT
14 | NA | TRBJ2-7 | NA | TRBV27 | CASSSRDTAGEQYF | TGTGCCAGCAGTTCCCGGGACACGGCGGGTGAGCAGTACTTC
13 | NA | TRBJ2-3 | NA | TRBV7-9 | CASSPVNTDTQYF | TGTGCCAGCAGCCCAGTCAACACAGATACGCAGTATTTT
17 | NA | TRBJ1-5 | NA | TRBV27 | CASRSRTGLQSNQPQHF | TGTGCCAGCAGAAGTCGCACAGGGTTGCAATCCAATCAGCCCCAGCATTTT
14 | NA | TRBJ2-3 | NA | TRBV2 | CASSEPGSTDTQYF | TGTGCCAGCAGTGAACCGGGTTCGACAGATACGCAGTATTTT
12 | NA | TRBJ1-6 | NA | TRBV28 | CASSGHGSPLHF | TGTGCCAGCAGTGGTCACGGATCACCCCTCCACTTT
14 | NA | TRBJ2-7 | NA | TRBV28 | CASSWGQTGYEQYF | TGTGCCAGCAGTTGGGGGCAAACCGGCTACGAGCAGTACTTC
12 | TRBD2 | TRBJ2-1 | NA | TRBV7-2 | CASSVLANEQFF | TGTGCCAGCAGCGTACTAGCGAATGAGCAGTTCTTC
14 | TRBD1 | TRBJ1-5 | NA | TRBV9 | CASSGQGVNQPQHF | TGTGCCAGCAGCGGACAGGGAGTCAATCAGCCCCAGCATTTT
13 | NA | TRBJ2-1 | NA | TRBV11-2 | CASSVRPSNEQFF | TGTGCCAGCAGCGTCCGACCTAGCAATGAGCAGTTCTTC
16 | TRBD2 | TRBJ2-1 | NA | TRBV12-3/TRBV12-4 | CASKERGGNIYNEQFF | TGTGCCAGCAAAGAGCGGGGGGGCAATATCTACAATGAGCAGTTCTTC
16 | TRBD1 | TRBJ1-2 | NA | TRBV11-2 | CASSLDPAGGSYGYTF | TGTGCCAGCAGCTTAGATCCGGCAGGGGGATCCTATGGCTACACCTTC
19 | NA | TRBJ2-1 | once | TRBV28 | CASSLRRINDPTRGSEQFF | TGTGCCAGCAGTCTTAGACGGATCAACGACCCGACCCGGGGTAGTGAGCAGTTCTTC
15 | TRBD1 | TRBJ2-7 | NA | TRBV7-6 | CASSLGTGPAYEQYF | TGTGCCAGCAGCTTGGGGACAGGACCCGCCTACGAGCAGTACTTC
15 | TRBD1 | TRBJ2-3 | once | TRBV3-1 | CASSQGQGAADTQYF | TGTGCCAGCAGCCAGGGACAGGGGGCCGCAGATACGCAGTATTTT
13 | NA | TRBJ1-1 | NA | TRBV9 | CASSVSGFTEAFF | TGTGCCAGCAGCGTAAGTGGGTTCACTGAAGCTTTCTTT
11 | NA | TRBJ2-7 | few | TRBV14 | CASSLGVEQYF | TGTGCCAGCAGCCTGGGGGTGGAGCAGTACTTC
13 | NA | TRBJ2-1 | NA | TRBV28 | CASRRDPNNEQFF | TGTGCCAGCAGGAGGGACCCCAACAATGAGCAGTTCTTC
14 | NA | TRBJ1-1 | NA | TRBV20-1 | CSARGTRMNTEAFF | TGCAGTGCTAGAGGGACACGGATGAACACTGAAGCTTTCTTT
14 | TRBD2 | TRBJ2-7 | NA | TRBV27 | CASSPGGGWYEQYF | TGTGCCAGCAGCCCCGGGGGGGGTTGGTACGAGCAGTACTTC
14 | NA | TRBJ2-7 | NA | TRBV9 | CASSVSTFSYEQYF | TGTGCCAGCAGCGTCTCCACCTTCTCCTACGAGCAGTACTTC
15 | TRBD2 | TRBJ2-1 | NA | TRBV6-4 | CASSSVAGGNNEQFF | TGTGCCAGCAGTTCCGTAGCGGGGGGGAACAATGAGCAGTTCTTC
13 | NA | TRBJ2-7 | NA | TRBV27 | CASSLGSAYEQYF | TGTGCCAGCAGTTTGGGATCGGCCTACGAGCAGTACTTC
12 | NA | TRBJ2-7 | NA | TRBV7-3 | CASSEGSYEQYF | TGTGCCAGCAGCGAAGGGAGCTACGAGCAGTACTTC
15 | TRBD1 | TRBJ2-7 | NA | TRBV30 | CAWSLRDRRGYEQYF | TGTGCCTGGAGTCTTCGGGACAGGCGAGGCTACGAGCAGTACTTC
14 | NA | TRBJ1-5 | NA | TRBV6-2/TRBV6-3 | CASSWTALGQPQHF | TGTGCCAGCAGTTGGACAGCATTAGGTCAGCCCCAGCATTTT
14 | NA | TRBJ2-7 | NA | TRBV11-1 | CASNLRGFSYEQYF | TGTGCCAGCAACCTAAGGGGCTTCTCCTACGAGCAGTACTTC
10 | NA | TRBJ1-2 | NA | TRBV7-9 | CASSLDGYTF | TGTGCCAGCAGCTTAGATGGCTACACCTTC
14 | TRBD2 | TRBJ2-7 | once | TRBV6-1 | CASSETSGGREQYF | TGTGCCAGCAGTGAGACTAGCGGGGGGCGCGAGCAGTACTTC
14 | NA | TRBJ2-1 | NA | TRBV29-1 | CSVGPQGTGNEQFF | TGCAGCGTCGGCCCCCAGGGGACGGGCAATGAGCAGTTCTTC
12 | NA | TRBJ2-7 | NA | TRBV11-3 | CASSQTLDEQYF | TGTGCCAGCAGCCAGACCTTGGACGAGCAGTACTTC
13 | NA | TRBJ1-1 | NA | TRBV4-1 | CASSPRGDYEAFF | TGCGCCAGCAGTCCCAGGGGAGATTATGAAGCTTTCTTT
13 | NA | TRBJ2-5 | once | TRBV28 | CASSARTKETQYF | TGTGCCAGCTCCGCCCGGACAAAAGAGACCCAGTACTTC
10 | NA | TRBJ1-5 | once | TRBV20-1 | CKGPWNPQHF | TGCAAAGGTCCGTGGAACCCCCAGCATTTT
14 | NA | TRBJ1-2 | NA | TRBV6-2/TRBV6-3 | CASSYSGDFYGYTF | TGTGCCAGCAGTTACTCGGGAGACTTCTATGGCTACACCTTC
14 | NA | TRBJ2-3 | NA | TRBV4-1 | CASSQMGITDTQYF | TGCGCCAGCAGCCAGATGGGGATCACAGATACGCAGTATTTT
16 | NA | TRBJ2-1 | NA | TRBV7-3 | CASSLRGTESYNEQFF | TGTGCCAGCAGCTTAAGAGGGACGGAATCCTACAATGAGCAGTTCTTC
16 | NA | TRBJ2-2 | NA | TRBV3-1 | CASSPNQHRYTGELFF | TGTGCCAGCAGCCCGAATCAACACAGATACACCGGGGAGCTGTTTTTT
18 | TRBD1 | TRBJ1-4 | NA | TRBV5-4 | CASSLRGQGRMMGEKLFF | TGTGCCAGCAGCTTGCGTGGACAGGGGCGGATGATGGGTGAAAAACTGTTTTTT
14 | TRBD1 | TRBJ2-7 | NA | TRBV5-1 | CASSFGQGPYEQYF | TGCGCCAGCAGCTTCGGACAGGGCCCCTACGAGCAGTACTTC
12 | NA | TRBJ1-2 | NA | TRBV19 | CASSIRGPGYTF | TGTGCCAGTAGTATCCGGGGTCCTGGCTACACCTTC
17 | NA | TRBJ1-5 | NA | TRBV16 | CASSHSTGKDSNQPQHF | TGTGCCAGCAGCCATTCAACAGGGAAAGATAGCAATCAGCCCCAGCATTTT
15 | TRBD2 | TRBJ2-5 | NA | TRBV6-5 | CASSTGTTGGETQYF | TGTGCCAGCAGTACTGGGACTACCGGAGGGGAGACCCAGTACTTC
12 | TRBD1 | TRBJ1-2 | NA | TRBV3-1 | CASIGTDYGYTF | TGTGCCAGCATCGGGACAGACTATGGCTACACCTTC